A selection of T cell receptor beta chains follows, all from one sample in a study of identical twins. TCRdb re-analysed the 5' RACE reads in MiXCR, keeping a single row per CDR3 protein. This table holds a few hundred thousand distinct CDR3 sequences, approximately 13% found once. The data were also submitted as part of a second study, on yellow fever vaccine responses in identical twins.

The material sequenced was CD8+ T cells sorted from blood. The receptors stem from a woman younger than 35 in good health. The CDR3 runs from the conserved cysteine through the conserved F or W. Each record gives: clone size, V gene, J gene, D gene, CDR3 length, CDR3 protein, CDR3 DNA. D genes are given only for firm matches. Clone size is shown for a subset of rows, as once, few, many or a class of expanded clone.

>many|TRBV28|TRBJ2-1|TRBD2|15
CASTTGGSSYNEQFF
TGTGCCAGCACCACGGGGGGAAGCTCCTACAATGAGCAGTTCTTC
>few|TRBV6-2/TRBV6-3|TRBJ2-2|NA|14
CASSANREFGELFF
TGTGCCAGCAGTGCCAACAGGGAATTCGGGGAGCTGTTTTTT
>many|TRBV28|TRBJ1-1|TRBD1|14
CASTWTGTNTEAFF
TGTGCCAGCACCTGGACAGGGACGAACACTGAAGCTTTCTTT
>many|TRBV5-1|TRBJ2-7|TRBD1|14
CASSPDRVPYEQYF
TGCGCCAGCAGTCCCGACAGGGTGCCCTACGAGCAGTACTTC
>few|TRBV20-1|TRBJ2-1|NA|15
CSARLRPLSPDEQFF
TGCAGTGCTAGACTCAGGCCCCTATCTCCGGATGAGCAGTTCTTC
>NA|TRBV6-5|TRBJ1-4|NA|15
CASSYGVATNEKLFF
TGTGCCAGCAGTTACGGGGTCGCAACTAATGAAAAACTGTTTTTT
>NA|TRBV7-9|TRBJ2-5|TRBD1|16
CASSPQGTVTWETQYF
TGTGCCAGCAGCCCCCAGGGGACAGTCACATGGGAGACCCAGTACTTC
>NA|TRBV6-1|TRBJ1-1|NA|14
CASSPTVMNTEAFF
TGTGCCAGCAGTCCGACAGTTATGAACACTGAAGCTTTCTTT
>few|TRBV5-1|TRBJ2-1|NA|22
CASSLRSSRGGPFGVRDNEQFF
TGCGCCAGCAGCTTGAGGTCTTCGCGCGGGGGCCCTTTTGGAGTCCGAGACAATGAGCAGTTCTTC
>few|TRBV5-6|TRBJ2-7|NA|16
CASSLVGSRDDYEQYF
TGTGCCAGCAGCTTGGTTGGATCCCGGGATGACTACGAGCAGTACTTC
>few|TRBV7-3|TRBJ2-7|NA|16
CASSPTQTGLPYEQYF
TGTGCCAGCAGCCCGACGCAAACGGGACTTCCTTACGAGCAGTACTTC
>many|TRBV15|TRBJ2-2|NA|14
CATSRVPNTGELFF
TGTGCCACCAGCAGAGTACCGAACACCGGGGAGCTGTTTTTT
>NA|TRBV12-3/TRBV12-4|TRBJ1-2|NA|14
CASSSDGAGYGYTF
TGTGCCAGCAGTTCAGACGGCGCCGGCTATGGCTACACCTTC
>NA|TRBV20-1|TRBJ2-7|NA|12
CSAKAGDYEQYF
TGCAGTGCTAAGGCAGGGGATTACGAGCAGTACTTC
>few|TRBV20-1|TRBJ2-2|NA|15
CSAEFGGAGTGELFF
TGCAGTGCTGAGTTCGGGGGCGCGGGAACCGGGGAGCTGTTTTTT
>few|TRBV5-1|TRBJ2-3|NA|17
CASSLEGSPRGTDTQYF
TGCGCCAGCAGCTTGGAGGGTTCCCCGAGGGGCACAGATACGCAGTATTTT
>NA|TRBV13|TRBJ2-2|NA|14
CASSLALNTGELFF
TGTGCCAGCAGCTTAGCGCTAAACACCGGGGAGCTGTTTTTT
>NA|TRBV3-1|TRBJ2-5|NA|13
CASSQYLGETQYF
TGTGCCAGCAGCCAATATCTGGGGGAGACCCAGTACTTC
>many|TRBV28|TRBJ1-5|NA|13
CASSFGSNQPQHF
TGTGCCAGCAGTTTTGGTAGCAATCAGCCCCAGCATTTT
>few|TRBV20-1|TRBJ2-5|TRBD2|12
CSARAGGQTQYF
TGCAGTGCGAGAGCGGGAGGCCAGACCCAGTACTTC
>NA|TRBV20-1|TRBJ2-2|NA|15
CSARVGRVYNGELFF
TGCAGTGCTAGAGTGGGCAGGGTATACAACGGGGAGCTGTTTTTT
>few|TRBV5-6|TRBJ2-7|NA|18
CASSRIRKRRGLWYEQYF
TGTGCCAGCAGCCGCATCCGGAAAAGGAGGGGGCTATGGTACGAGCAGTACTTC
>NA|TRBV12-3/TRBV12-4|TRBJ1-1|NA|14
CASSLSSPRAEAFF
TGTGCCAGCAGTTTAAGTTCCCCAAGGGCTGAAGCTTTCTTT
>few|TRBV5-5|TRBJ2-7|TRBD1|14
CASRAGTGSYEQYF
TGTGCCAGCAGAGCCGGGACAGGGTCGTACGAGCAGTACTTC
>few|TRBV9|TRBJ1-2|NA|17
CASSVGYYIDSIGGYTF
TGTGCCAGCAGCGTAGGATACTACATCGACAGTATCGGTGGCTACACCTTC
>few|TRBV27|TRBJ1-5|TRBD1|15
CASSPGQGYNQPQHF
TGTGCCAGCAGTCCAGGACAGGGGTACAATCAGCCCCAGCATTTT
>few|TRBV7-9|TRBJ1-1|TRBD1|15
CASSSGQGADTEAFF
TGTGCCAGCAGCTCAGGACAGGGGGCGGACACTGAAGCTTTCTTT
>few|TRBV4-1|TRBJ2-1|TRBD1|15
CASSEDRDSYNEQFF
TGCGCCAGCAGCGAAGACAGGGACTCCTACAATGAGCAGTTCTTC
>few|TRBV5-1|TRBJ2-1|NA|19
CASSSLGQGFLAGVNEQFF
TGCGCCAGCAGCTCCTTGGGACAGGGGTTCCTAGCGGGAGTGAATGAGCAGTTCTTC
>few|TRBV6-1|TRBJ2-3|NA|14
CASSIPGSTDTQYF
TGTGCCAGCAGCATACCAGGGAGCACAGATACGCAGTATTTT
>few|TRBV4-2|TRBJ2-7|TRBD2|15
CASSEAASGNDEQYF
TGTGCCAGCAGCGAAGCGGCCAGCGGGAACGACGAGCAGTACTTC